A selection of T cell receptor beta chains follows, all from one sample in a study of cytomegalovirus exposure and HLA in healthy donors. Repertoires were generated with immunoSEQ multiplex PCR, while TCRdb's copy carries only in-frame clones and drops some. This table holds about 160,000 clones, around 80% found once. The sequenced sample was PBMCs. All receptors derive from a woman aged 25-40 years in good health and CMV-seropositive. Each CDR3 is given with its conserved first and last residue. Each record gives: V gene, CDR3 length, J gene, D gene, clone size, CDR3 protein, CDR3 DNA. The D gene is left open where the match is weak. Expanded clones get a size class; other rows say once, few or many, or leave the size out.

V: TRBV7-8; length: 14; J: TRBJ1-3; D: TRBD1; size: .; CDR3: CASSLKGARDTIYF; DNA: TGTGCCAGCAGCTTAAAGGGGGCGCGGGACACCATATATTTT
V: TRBV7-9; length: 15; J: TRBJ1-2; D: .; size: .; CDR3: CASSLREGANYGYTF; DNA: TGTGCCAGCAGCTTACGGGAAGGAGCTAACTATGGCTACACCTTC
V: TRBV5-4; length: 13; J: TRBJ1-1; D: .; size: few; CDR3: CASSRHPGTEAFF; DNA: TGTGCCAGCAGTCGTCACCCAGGCACTGAAGCTTTCTTT
V: TRBV18; length: 14; J: TRBJ1-6; D: TRBD1; size: few; CDR3: CASSGDSGWDSLHF; DNA: TGTGCCAGCTCCGGGGACAGTGGTTGGGATTCCCTCCACTTT
V: TRBV6-4; length: 13; J: TRBJ2-7; D: .; size: .; CDR3: CASSPEPDMGQYF; DNA: TGTGCCAGCAGTCCCGAACCCGACATGGGGCAGTACTTC
V: TRBV4-2; length: 17; J: TRBJ2-5; D: TRBD2; size: few; CDR3: CASSRGLAGGPGETQYF; DNA: TGTGCCAGCAGCCGAGGACTAGCGGGGGGGCCGGGGGAGACCCAGTACTTC
V: TRBV2; length: 13; J: TRBJ2-2; D: .; size: .; CDR3: CASRGGAAGELFF; DNA: TGTGCCAGCAGAGGGGGGGCCGCCGGGGAGCTGTTTTTT
V: TRBV5-6; length: 15; J: TRBJ2-7; D: .; size: .; CDR3: CASSGGLHQFYEQYF; DNA: TGTGCCAGCAGCGGGGGACTGCATCAATTCTACGAGCAGTACTTC
V: TRBV5-4; length: 13; J: TRBJ1-2; D: TRBD1; size: .; CDR3: CASSVGTGDGYTF; DNA: TGTGCCAGCAGCGTTGGGACAGGGGATGGCTACACCTTC
V: TRBV5-1; length: 14; J: TRBJ1-3; D: .; size: .; CDR3: CASSDGSSGNTIYF; DNA: TGCGCCAGCAGTGACGGGAGCTCTGGAAACACCATATATTTT
V: TRBV9; length: 15; J: TRBJ1-5; D: TRBD1; size: .; CDR3: CASSAGDRALQPQHF; DNA: TGTGCCAGCAGCGCCGGGGACAGGGCCCTTCAGCCCCAGCATTTT
V: TRBV28; length: 15; J: TRBJ2-7; D: .; size: .; CDR3: CASFFKQKAAYEQYF; DNA: TGTGCCAGTTTTTTCAAGCAGAAGGCGGCATACGAGCAGTACTTC
V: TRBV7-2; length: 15; J: TRBJ1-1; D: .; size: .; CDR3: CASSQGPGRMTEAFF; DNA: TGTGCCAGCAGCCAGGGCCCCGGGCGAATGACTGAAGCTTTCTTT
V: TRBV10-3; length: 13; J: TRBJ2-1; D: .; size: .; CDR3: CAIRPVQGHEQFF; DNA: TGTGCCATCAGACCGGTACAGGGCCATGAGCAGTTCTTC
V: TRBV9; length: 15; J: TRBJ2-7; D: TRBD2; size: .; CDR3: CASSVAQLAGGKQYF; DNA: TGTGCCAGCAGCGTAGCTCAACTAGCGGGGGGTAAGCAGTACTTC
V: TRBV25-1; length: 14; J: TRBJ2-5; D: TRBD1; size: once; CDR3: CASSGGTGQETQYF; DNA: TGTGCCAGCAGTGGGGGGACAGGGCAAGAGACCCAGTACTTC
V: TRBV27; length: 14; J: TRBJ1-2; D: TRBD1; size: .; CDR3: CASKTGGTLYGYTF; DNA: TGTGCCAGCAAAACAGGGGGCACCTTATATGGCTACACCTTC
V: TRBV7-2; length: 16; J: TRBJ2-1; D: TRBD2; size: .; CDR3: CASSLVPGLAGTEQFF; DNA: TGTGCCAGCAGCTTAGTACCCGGACTAGCGGGCACTGAGCAGTTCTTC
V: TRBV7-8; length: 15; J: TRBJ1-6; D: .; size: .; CDR3: CASTVPGQRNSPLHF; DNA: TGTGCCAGCACCGTGCCGGGACAAAGAAATTCACCCCTCCACTTT
V: TRBV7-2; length: 14; J: TRBJ2-2; D: .; size: .; CDR3: CASSLQTSTGELFF; DNA: TGTGCCAGTAGCTTGCAAACTAGCACCGGGGAGCTGTTTTTT
V: TRBV4-1; length: 17; J: TRBJ2-2; D: .; size: .; CDR3: CASSSWIGHTNTGELFF; DNA: TGCGCCAGCAGCTCCTGGATAGGACATACGAACACCGGGGAGCTGTTTTTT
V: TRBV21-1; length: 13; J: TRBJ2-7; D: .; size: .; CDR3: CASWRQMSYEQYF; DNA: TGTGCCAGCTGGAGACAGATGTCCTACGAGCAGTACTTC
V: TRBV7-9; length: 15; J: TRBJ1-6; D: .; size: .; CDR3: CASSETLGGNSPLHF; DNA: TGTGCCAGCAGCGAAACCCTAGGGGGTAATTCACCCCTCCACTTT
V: TRBV6-6; length: 14; J: TRBJ2-7; D: .; size: .; CDR3: CASSYSRVAEEQYF; DNA: TGTGCCAGCAGTTACTCGCGGGTGGCGGAGGAGCAGTACTTC
V: TRBV6-6; length: 14; J: TRBJ1-1; D: TRBD1; size: .; CDR3: CASNIDRVGTEAFF; DNA: TGTGCCAGCAACATCGACAGGGTTGGTACTGAAGCTTTCTTT
V: TRBV7-9; length: 15; J: TRBJ1-1; D: .; size: .; CDR3: CASSFGLTGGTEAFF; DNA: TGTGCCAGCAGCTTCGGACTTACGGGGGGAACTGAAGCTTTCTTT
V: TRBV5-1; length: 16; J: TRBJ2-7; D: TRBD1; size: .; CDR3: CASSFTGGGRPYEQYF; DNA: TGCGCCAGCAGCTTTACAGGGGGCGGACGTCCCTACGAGCAGTACTTC
V: TRBV4-3; length: 14; J: TRBJ2-2; D: TRBD1; size: .; CDR3: CASSQAGTGGELFF; DNA: TGCGCCAGCAGCCAAGCGGGGACAGGCGGGGAGCTGTTTTTT
V: TRBV28; length: 13; J: TRBJ1-5; D: .; size: .; CDR3: CASNGGGQGPQHF; DNA: TGTGCCAGCAATGGGGGGGGTCAGGGACCCCAGCATTTT
V: TRBV9; length: 15; J: TRBJ1-2; D: .; size: .; CDR3: CASSVSVRGGGGYTF; DNA: TGTGCCAGCAGCGTATCAGTCCGGGGAGGGGGAGGCTACACCTTC
V: TRBV19; length: 16; J: TRBJ2-3; D: TRBD2; size: .; CDR3: CASSIGTSGGTDTQYF; DNA: TGTGCCAGTAGTATAGGGACTAGCGGGGGCACAGATACGCAGTATTTT
V: TRBV27; length: 13; J: TRBJ1-5; D: .; size: .; CDR3: CASSLAGNQPQHF; DNA: TGTGCCAGCAGTTTAGCAGGGAATCAGCCCCAGCATTTT
V: TRBV10-3; length: 13; J: TRBJ1-2; D: .; size: .; CDR3: CATLIDRNYGYTF; DNA: TGTGCCACCTTAATAGATAGAAACTATGGCTACACCTTC
V: TRBV6-4; length: 15; J: TRBJ1-1; D: .; size: .; CDR3: CASSLGGFDDTEAFF; DNA: TGTGCCAGCAGCCTAGGAGGCTTCGACGACACTGAAGCTTTCTTT
V: TRBV7-9; length: 16; J: TRBJ2-7; D: TRBD1; size: few; CDR3: CSSSLILTGGSYEQYF; DNA: TGTTCCAGCAGCTTAATTTTAACAGGGGGGTCCTACGAGCAGTACTTC
V: TRBV7-4; length: 17; J: TRBJ1-1; D: TRBD1; size: once; CDR3: CASSSRRVGRGDTEAFF; DNA: TGTGCCAGCAGCTCCCGTCGCGTGGGCAGGGGGGACACTGAAGCTTTCTTT
V: TRBV5-8; length: 16; J: TRBJ1-4; D: .; size: .; CDR3: CASSLGFWATNEKLFF; DNA: TGTGCCAGCAGCTTGGGTTTTTGGGCTACAAATGAAAAACTGTTTTTT
V: TRBV6-6; length: 14; J: TRBJ1-2; D: TRBD1; size: few; CDR3: CASSLKGASMGYTF; DNA: TGTGCCAGCAGTTTAAAGGGGGCGAGTATGGGCTACACCTTC
V: TRBV15; length: 15; J: TRBJ1-5; D: TRBD1; size: .; CDR3: CATSRSDRGAEPQHF; DNA: TGTGCCACCAGCAGATCTGACAGGGGCGCGGAGCCCCAGCATTTT
V: TRBV9; length: 16; J: TRBJ2-1; D: TRBD2; size: .; CDR3: CASSAGLAGDDNEQFF; DNA: TGTGCCAGCAGCGCAGGACTAGCGGGGGACGACAATGAGCAGTTCTTC
V: TRBV19; length: 15; J: TRBJ1-2; D: .; size: .; CDR3: CASSILGGTYYGYTF; DNA: TGTGCCAGTAGTATACTAGGCGGAACCTACTATGGCTACACCTTC
V: TRBV21-1; length: 18; J: TRBJ1-4; D: .; size: .; CDR3: CASSKENGTGTGNEKLFF; DNA: TGTGCCAGCAGCAAAGAAAACGGGACCGGGACAGGTAATGAAAAACTGTTTTTT
V: TRBV4-3; length: 19; J: TRBJ2-1; D: TRBD2; size: once; CDR3: CASSRNPPGTSGRSYEQFF; DNA: TGCGCCAGCAGCCGCAATCCCCCCGGGACTAGCGGTCGGTCCTATGAGCAGTTCTTC
V: TRBV7-2; length: 13; J: TRBJ1-6; D: .; size: .; CDR3: CASSSTMGDPLHF; DNA: TGTGCCAGCAGCTCGACGATGGGCGACCCCCTCCACTTT
V: TRBV7-9; length: 14; J: TRBJ1-4; D: .; size: .; CDR3: CASSLGSLPEKLFF; DNA: TGTGCCAGCAGCTTAGGCAGTCTTCCAGAAAAACTGTTTTTT